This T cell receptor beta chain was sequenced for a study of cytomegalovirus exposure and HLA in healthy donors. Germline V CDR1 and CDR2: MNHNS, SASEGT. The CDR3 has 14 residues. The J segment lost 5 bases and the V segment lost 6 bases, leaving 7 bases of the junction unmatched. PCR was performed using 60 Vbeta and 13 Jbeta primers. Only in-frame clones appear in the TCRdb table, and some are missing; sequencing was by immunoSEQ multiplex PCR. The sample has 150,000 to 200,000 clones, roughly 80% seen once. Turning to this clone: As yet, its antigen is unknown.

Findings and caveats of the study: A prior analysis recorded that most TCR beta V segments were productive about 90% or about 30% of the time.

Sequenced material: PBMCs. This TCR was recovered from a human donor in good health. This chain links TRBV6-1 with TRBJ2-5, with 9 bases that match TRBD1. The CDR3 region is CASRPTGGRETQYF. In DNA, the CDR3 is TGTGCCAGCAGGCCGACAGGGGGGCGGGAGACCCAGTACTTC.